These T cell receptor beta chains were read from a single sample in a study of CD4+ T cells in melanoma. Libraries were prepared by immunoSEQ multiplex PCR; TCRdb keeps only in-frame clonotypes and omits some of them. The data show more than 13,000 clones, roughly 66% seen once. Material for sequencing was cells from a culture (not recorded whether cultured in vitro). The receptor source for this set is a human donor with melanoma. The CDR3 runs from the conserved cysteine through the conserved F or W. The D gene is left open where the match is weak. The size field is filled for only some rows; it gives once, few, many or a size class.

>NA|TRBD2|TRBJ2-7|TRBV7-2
TGTGCCAGCAGCACAAAGGCGACTAGCGGGGGGTTCTACGAGCAGTACTTC
CASSTKATSGGFYEQYF
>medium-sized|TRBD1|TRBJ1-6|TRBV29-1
TGCAGCGTCCGTAAACAGGGGACAAATTCACCCCTCCACTTT
CSVRKQGTNSPLHF
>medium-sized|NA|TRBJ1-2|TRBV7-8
TGTGCCAGCAGCTCAGGAGATGGATATGGCTACACCTTC
CASSSGDGYGYTF
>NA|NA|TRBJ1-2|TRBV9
TGTGCCAGCAGAGCGGAACAGGCTGGCTACACCTTC
CASRAEQAGYTF
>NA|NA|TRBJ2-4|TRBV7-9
TGTGCCAGCAGCTTAGGAGCAGGAGCCAAAAACATTCAGTACTTC
CASSLGAGAKNIQYF
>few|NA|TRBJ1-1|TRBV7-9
TGTGCCAGCAGCTTAACGGGGGGGAAGACTGAAGCTTTCTTT
CASSLTGGKTEAFF
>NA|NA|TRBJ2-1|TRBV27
TGTGCCAGCAGTTTTTTAGGGGGCAATGAGCAGTTCTTC
CASSFLGGNEQFF
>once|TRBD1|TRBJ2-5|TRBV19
TGTGCCAGTGCCAGGGGGTTCGAAGAGACCCAGTACTTC
CASARGFEETQYF
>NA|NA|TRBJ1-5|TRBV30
TGTGCCTGGAGTAGGAGGGAGAATCAGCCCCAGCATTTT
CAWSRRENQPQHF
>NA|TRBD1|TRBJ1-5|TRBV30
TGTGCCTGGAGAGCGACAGGGGGAGGACAGCCCCAGCATTTT
CAWRATGGGQPQHF
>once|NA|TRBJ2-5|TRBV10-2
TGCGCCAGCAGTGAGTCCAACCTAAGGGGGACCCAGTACTTC
CASSESNLRGTQYF
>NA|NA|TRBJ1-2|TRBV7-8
TGTGCCAGCAGCTTAGAAACAGGCAACTATGGCTACACCTTC
CASSLETGNYGYTF
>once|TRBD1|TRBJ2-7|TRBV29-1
TGCAGCGTTGTTGGGGGACAGGGTGTTTCGGAGCAGTACTTC
CSVVGGQGVSEQYF
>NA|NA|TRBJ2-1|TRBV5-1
TGCGCCAGCAGCACAGGGGGGGGACAGTTAACTTCCCAGTTCTTC
CASSTGGGQLTSQFF
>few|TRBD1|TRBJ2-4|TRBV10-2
TGCGCCAGCAGTGAGGGGACAGGGGGCCTAGCCAAAAACATTCAGTACTTC
CASSEGTGGLAKNIQYF
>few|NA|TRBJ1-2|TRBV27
TGTGCCAGCAGTTTGCGTCCTATAGACACCTTCTATGGCTACACCTTC
CASSLRPIDTFYGYTF
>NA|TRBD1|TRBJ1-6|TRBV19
TGTGCCAGTAGTATCTGGGACAGTAATTCACCCCTCCACTTT
CASSIWDSNSPLHF
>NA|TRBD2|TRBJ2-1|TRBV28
TGTGCCAGCGGGGGGGAGGGTAGCGGTCACAATGAGCAGTTCTTC
CASGGEGSGHNEQFF
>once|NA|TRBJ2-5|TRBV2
TGTGCCAGCGGGGGGACGAATAAAGAGACCCAGTACTTC
CASGGTNKETQYF
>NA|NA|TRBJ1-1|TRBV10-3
TGTGCCATCAGTTTTGGGGTGAACACTGAAGCTTTCTTT
CAISFGVNTEAFF
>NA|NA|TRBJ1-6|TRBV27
TGTGCCAGCGGCGGTGGGGGCTTCTATAATTCACCCCTCCACTTT
CASGGGGFYNSPLHF
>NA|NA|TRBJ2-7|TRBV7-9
TGTGCCAGCAGCCGGAGGGACACCCAGTACTTC
CASSRRDTQYF
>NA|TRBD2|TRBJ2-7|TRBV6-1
TGTATTAGCGGGGACCTGTCCTACGAGCAGTACTTC
CISGDLSYEQYF
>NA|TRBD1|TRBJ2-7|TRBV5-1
TGCGCCAGCAGCAGGGGACAGGGGGTGACCTACGAGCAGTACTTC
CASSRGQGVTYEQYF
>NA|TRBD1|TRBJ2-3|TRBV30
TGTGCCTGGAGTGTAGGCGCAGGGGGCTTAACAGATACGCAGTATTTT
CAWSVGAGGLTDTQYF
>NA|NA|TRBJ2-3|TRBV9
TGTGCCAGCAGCGTGGGCCAAGGGACGGGTACGCAGTATTTT
CASSVGQGTGTQYF
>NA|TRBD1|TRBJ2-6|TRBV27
TGTGCCAGCAGTTTACTAGGGACAGTTCACTCTGGGGCCAACGTCCTGACTTTC
CASSLLGTVHSGANVLTF
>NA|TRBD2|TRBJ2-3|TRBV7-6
TGTGCCAGCAGCTTATCCCAGGGACTAGCCACAGATACGCAGTATTTT
CASSLSQGLATDTQYF
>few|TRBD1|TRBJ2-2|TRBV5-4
TGTGCCAGCAGCCCCACGACAGGGGGGGTTGGCACCGGGGAGCTGTTTTTT
CASSPTTGGVGTGELFF
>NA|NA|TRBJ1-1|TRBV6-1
TGTGCCAGCAGTGAAGTTAGGGGCACCTCTGAAGCTTTCTTT
CASSEVRGTSEAFF
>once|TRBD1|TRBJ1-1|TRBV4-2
TGTGCCAGCAGCCGGGACAGGGGCTCTGAAGCTTTCTTT
CASSRDRGSEAFF
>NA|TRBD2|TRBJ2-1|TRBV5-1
TGCGCCAGCAGCAAACTAGCGGGGGACTACAATGAGCAGTTCTTC
CASSKLAGDYNEQFF
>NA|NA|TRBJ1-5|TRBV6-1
TGTGCCAGCAGTGAGTTGGAGGGGCGGAACAATCAGCCCCAGCATTTT
CASSELEGRNNQPQHF
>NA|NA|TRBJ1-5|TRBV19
TGTGCCAGTAGTAGCCAGGGTTGGCAGCCCCAGCATTTT
CASSSQGWQPQHF
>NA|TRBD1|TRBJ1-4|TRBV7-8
TGTGCCAGCAGCGGCCGGGACAGAACTAATGAAAAACTGTTTTTT
CASSGRDRTNEKLFF
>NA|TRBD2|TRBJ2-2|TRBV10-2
TGCGCCAGCGATTCTAGCGGGGGGCCGAACACCGGGGAGCTGTTTTTT
CASDSSGGPNTGELFF